The rows below give T cell receptor beta chains drawn from one sample of a study of cytomegalovirus exposure and HLA in healthy donors. This table comes from immunoSEQ multiplex PCR, and its TCRdb copy is limited to in-frame clones, with some not included. The sample records roughly 200,000 clones, 82% being singletons. The material sequenced was PBMCs. These receptors came from a woman in her 40s in good health and CMV-seronegative. Each CDR3 is given with its conserved first and last residue. A D gene is named only where the DNA matches it firmly. The size entry is marked missing in some rows and otherwise reads once, few, many or a size class.

j_gene,abundance,v_gene,len,d_gene,CDR3aa,CDR3nt
TRBJ1-2,NA,TRBV7-3,15,NA,CASSLGPGQPYGYTF,TGTGCCAGCAGCTTAGGCCCAGGACAGCCCTATGGCTACACCTTC
TRBJ2-7,NA,TRBV7-2,13,TRBD1,CASSSEGQHEQYF,TGTGCCAGCAGCTCCGAGGGACAGCACGAGCAGTACTTC
TRBJ1-1,few,TRBV6-5,13,NA,CASSSGGNTEAFF,TGTGCCAGCAGTTCGGGGGGGAACACTGAAGCTTTCTTT
TRBJ2-1,NA,TRBV5-1,18,TRBD2,CASSLVLAGAPAYNEQFF,TGCGCCAGCAGCTTGGTACTAGCGGGGGCCCCTGCCTACAATGAGCAGTTCTTC
TRBJ1-5,NA,TRBV19,13,NA,CASSIGGDQPQHF,TGTGCCAGTAGTATCGGGGGGGATCAGCCCCAGCATTTT
TRBJ2-2,once,TRBV5-1,14,NA,CASSLPTGTGELFF,TGCGCTAGCAGCTTGCCAACCGGGACCGGGGAGCTGTTTTTT
TRBJ1-1,NA,TRBV9,13,NA,CASSVAGNTEAFF,TGTGCCAGCAGCGTAGCGGGGAACACTGAAGCTTTCTTT
TRBJ2-1,NA,TRBV4-2,16,TRBD2,CASSQERSGGAHEQFF,TGTGCCAGCAGCCAAGAAAGGAGCGGGGGGGCCCATGAGCAGTTCTTC
TRBJ1-6,NA,TRBV15,17,NA,CATSRDPGQYVYSPLHF,TGTGCCACCAGCAGAGATCCCGGACAGTATGTGTATTCACCCCTCCACTTT
TRBJ1-2,NA,TRBV27,13,TRBD1,CASRDRGQGGYTF,TGTGCCAGCAGGGACAGGGGGCAGGGGGGCTACACCTTC
TRBJ2-3,NA,TRBV5-1,14,NA,CASSSRTEADTQYF,TGCGCCAGCAGCTCCCGGACAGAGGCAGATACGCAGTATTTT
TRBJ2-5,once,TRBV20-1,11,NA,CSGTDQETQYF,TGCAGTGGCACGGACCAAGAGACCCAGTACTTC
TRBJ2-2,NA,TRBV7-9,18,TRBD1,CASSLGGTGGRNTGELFF,TGCGCCAGCAGCTTAGGCGGGACAGGGGGTAGGAACACCGGGGAGCTGTTTTTT
TRBJ2-1,NA,TRBV4-2,14,TRBD2,CASSQVGGADEQFF,TGTGCCAGCAGCCAGGTCGGGGGGGCCGATGAGCAGTTCTTC
TRBJ2-7,once,TRBV14,15,TRBD1,CASSRNRDSKDEQYF,TGTGCCAGCAGTCGGAACCGGGACAGTAAAGACGAGCAGTACTTC
TRBJ2-7,NA,TRBV10-1,15,NA,CASSGGWRGSGEQYF,TGCGCCAGCAGTGGAGGATGGCGTGGGAGTGGCGAGCAGTACTTC
TRBJ2-1,NA,TRBV7-2,19,TRBD2,CASSPIGLAGGSSYNEQFF,TGTGCCAGCAGCCCCATCGGACTAGCGGGGGGAAGCTCCTACAATGAGCAGTTCTTC
TRBJ2-7,NA,TRBV5-6,12,NA,CASSSGVYEQYF,TGTGCCAGCAGTTCGGGTGTTTACGAGCAGTACTTC
TRBJ2-3,NA,TRBV9,17,NA,CASSGPGRGGGLSTQYF,TGTGCCAGCAGCGGACCTGGTCGTGGGGGGGGCTTATCGACGCAGTATTTT
TRBJ2-7,NA,TRBV19,14,TRBD1,CASSPGTGSYEQYF,TGTGCCAGTAGCCCAGGGACAGGATCCTACGAGCAGTACTTC
TRBJ2-2,NA,TRBV9,20,NA,CASRLGGSPGSHTNTGELFF,TGTGCCAGTCGGCTGGGGGGTTCTCCGGGTTCTCACACGAACACCGGGGAGCTGTTTTTT
TRBJ2-7,NA,TRBV7-3,16,TRBD2,CASSLMGKGGVYEQYF,TGTGCCAGCAGCTTAATGGGGAAGGGAGGGGTTTACGAGCAGTACTTC
TRBJ2-1,NA,TRBV15,14,NA,CATSRDAAADEQFF,TGTGCCACCAGCAGAGATGCCGCGGCCGATGAGCAGTTCTTC
TRBJ2-7,NA,TRBV6-5,14,TRBD2,CASNPGLAGSEQYF,TGTGCCAGCAACCCCGGACTAGCGGGGTCCGAGCAGTACTTC
TRBJ1-4,few,TRBV28,14,NA,CASSLGNRVEKLFF,TGTGCCAGCAGTCTGGGGAACAGGGTCGAGAAACTGTTTTTT
TRBJ2-1,NA,TRBV25-1,15,NA,CASSDRGNWNNEQFF,TGTGCCAGCAGTGATAGAGGGAACTGGAACAATGAGCAGTTCTTC
TRBJ2-7,NA,TRBV28,12,NA,CASSFYGYEQYF,TGTGCCAGCAGTTTCTACGGGTACGAGCAGTACTTC
TRBJ2-2,NA,TRBV6-1,13,NA,CAGGQGVAGELFF,TGTGCCGGGGGGCAGGGGGTGGCCGGGGAGCTGTTTTTT
TRBJ2-1,NA,TRBV28,13,NA,CASILRGSNEQFF,TGTGCCAGCATACTCCGGGGATCCAATGAGCAGTTCTTC
TRBJ2-1,NA,TRBV10-3,15,TRBD2,CAISVSGGAYNEQFF,TGTGCCATCAGTGTTAGCGGGGGGGCCTACAATGAGCAGTTCTTC
TRBJ1-5,once,TRBV29-1,13,NA,CSVARGSNQPQHF,TGCAGCGTCGCCAGAGGGAGCAATCAGCCCCAGCATTTT
TRBJ2-1,NA,TRBV11-3,15,TRBD1,CASSFDRGSYNEQFF,TGTGCCAGCAGCTTCGACAGGGGCTCCTACAATGAGCAGTTCTTC
TRBJ1-4,once,TRBV30,14,TRBD1,CAWSWTGGVEKLFF,TGTGCCTGGAGCTGGACAGGGGGTGTTGAAAAACTGTTTTTT
TRBJ2-7,once,TRBV29-1,15,NA,CSVSRGGRGSYEQYF,TGCAGCGTTTCCAGGGGTGGAAGGGGCTCCTACGAGCAGTACTTC
TRBJ1-4,NA,TRBV7-2,15,NA,CASSLSGMTGEKLFF,TGTGCCAGCAGCTTATCCGGGATGACGGGTGAAAAACTGTTTTTT
TRBJ2-7,NA,TRBV7-2,14,TRBD2,CASTNRGGSYEQYF,TGTGCCAGCACTAACCGGGGGGGAAGCTACGAGCAGTACTTC
TRBJ1-1,NA,TRBV4-3,12,NA,CASSQGGGLAFF,TGCGCCAGCAGCCAAGGCGGGGGATTAGCTTTCTTT
TRBJ1-2,NA,TRBV30,12,TRBD1,CAWRWTGDYYTF,TGTGCCTGGAGATGGACAGGGGACTACTACACCTTC
TRBJ1-2,NA,TRBV5-1,16,TRBD1,CASSLEGGLGFNGYTF,TGCGCCAGCAGCTTGGAAGGGGGCCTAGGTTTCAATGGCTACACCTTC
TRBJ2-1,NA,TRBV27,17,TRBD2,CASSSKSSGGSYNEQFF,TGTGCCAGCAGTTCCAAGAGTAGCGGGGGCTCCTACAATGAGCAGTTCTTC
TRBJ2-7,NA,TRBV2,11,NA,CASSDWLEQYF,TGTGCCAGCAGTGACTGGCTCGAGCAGTACTTC
TRBJ2-7,NA,TRBV4-1,17,TRBD1,CASSQVFGTGVSYEQYF,TGCGCCAGCAGCCAAGTTTTTGGGACAGGGGTTTCCTACGAGCAGTACTTC
TRBJ1-1,NA,TRBV19,12,NA,CASSDGYTEAFF,TGTGCCAGTAGTGACGGGTACACTGAAGCTTTCTTT
TRBJ1-1,NA,TRBV7-2,16,NA,CASSLAPPGQSSEAFF,TGTGCCAGCAGCTTAGCTCCCCCGGGACAAAGCTCGGAAGCTTTCTTT
TRBJ2-3,NA,TRBV6-6,14,NA,CASSDGLPTDTQYF,TGTGCCAGCAGTGACGGACTGCCCACAGATACGCAGTATTTT
TRBJ2-1,NA,TRBV19,14,NA,CATTTGAFYNEQFF,TGTGCGACTACGACAGGAGCCTTCTACAATGAGCAGTTCTTC
TRBJ1-2,NA,TRBV30,10,NA,CASQTYGYTF,TGTGCCTCGCAAACTTATGGCTACACCTTC
TRBJ1-6,NA,TRBV6-5,14,TRBD1,CASTRDRKISPLHF,TGTGCCAGCACTCGGGACAGGAAAATATCACCCCTCCACTTT
TRBJ2-1,NA,TRBV10-3,17,TRBD1,CAIRTTQQGATYNEQFF,TGTGCCATCAGGACAACCCAACAGGGGGCAACCTACAATGAGCAGTTCTTC
TRBJ2-2,NA,TRBV2,14,NA,CASSVTRNTGELFF,TGTGCCAGCAGTGTTACACGGAACACCGGGGAGCTGTTTTTT
TRBJ1-2,NA,TRBV6-4,14,TRBD1,CASSDLRGDYGYTF,TGTGCCAGCAGTGACCTCAGGGGGGACTATGGCTACACCTTC
TRBJ1-1,NA,TRBV28,14,NA,CASKSMGENTEAFF,TGTGCCAGCAAATCTATGGGAGAGAACACTGAAGCTTTCTTT
TRBJ2-7,NA,TRBV6-5,14,TRBD1,CASSRQGKSYEQYF,TGTGCCAGCAGTAGACAGGGGAAGTCCTACGAGCAGTACTTC
TRBJ2-7,NA,TRBV5-1,15,NA,CASSLVVGRAREQYF,TGCGCCAGCAGCTTGGTGGTCGGCAGGGCGAGGGAGCAGTACTTC
TRBJ2-2,few,TRBV6-1,14,NA,CASSLVGAAGELFF,TGTGCCAGCAGTTTGGTTGGGGCTGCCGGGGAGCTGTTTTTT
TRBJ2-7,NA,TRBV9,13,NA,CASSISDKVEQYF,TGTGCCAGCAGCATTTCGGACAAGGTCGAGCAGTACTTC
TRBJ1-1,NA,TRBV9,15,NA,CASSVGGFRNTEAFF,TGTGCCAGCAGCGTGGGGGGTTTCCGGAACACTGAAGCTTTCTTT